The 12 T cell receptor beta chains presented below share a single source sample, sequenced in a study of human T cells and chemical hapten exposure. From the RACE reads, TCRdb called clonotypes with MiXCR, one entry per CDR3 protein. This sample has tens of thousands of distinct CDR3 sequences; approximately 4.7% occur once, and the top ten carry about 1.5%. The time point here: healthy volunteer bleed at 2 weeks. Unseparated into fractions, whole blood served as the source from which total RNA was extracted. Sample: whole blood. These TCRs come from a female donor in good health. Some clones in this sample may be carry-over from other donors' samples.

This clonotype is classed as medium-sized. V is TRBV28 and J is TRBJ2-3; D may be TRBD1 or TRBD2 (6 bases each). CDR1 is MDHEN, CDR2 SYDVKM, per germline. The CDR3 has 16 amino acids. V gave up 3 bases and J gave up 2 bases, with 15 bases separating them. The CDR3 DNA is TGTGCCAGCAGTTTGGGGCAGGGGAGGACCACAGATACGCAGTATTTT. The encoded protein is CASSLGQGRTTDTQYF.

The sample holds many counts of this clonotype. This rearrangement joins TRBV12-3 or TRBV12-4 to TRBJ2-7, with TRBD2 matching over 15 bases. The V gene end was trimmed by 5 bases and the J gene end by 2 bases; junction bases not matched to a gene: 1. The CDR3 has 15 amino acids. The CDR3 DNA reads as TGTGCCAGCAGTCGGACTAGCGGGGGGGCCTACGAGCAGTACTTC. Its translation: CASSRTSGGAYEQYF.

This clonotype was seen only a few times. The chain joins TRBV5-6 to TRBJ1-6, with 9 bases aligning to TRBD1. Looked up from germline, CDR1 is SGHDT and CDR2 is YYEEEE. J lost 8 bases, V lost 4 bases, and 4 bases had no gene match. This CDR3 has 14 residues. In DNA, the CDR3 is TGTGCCAGCAGCACCGGGACAGGGCATTCACCCCTCCACTTT. Encoded protein: CASSTGTGHSPLHF.

This clonotype showed up many times. CDR3 bases: TGCAGTGGAAAACAGGGGGCCGGTAACTATGGCTACACCTTC. Encoded protein: CSGKQGAGNYGYTF. The rearrangement uses TRBV20-1 and TRBJ1-2; 9 bases are a match to TRBD1. The germline V gene has CDR1 DFQATT and CDR2 SNEGSKA (reference sequence). After removal of 7 bases from V and 1 base from J, the junction contained 7 bases not matched to a gene. This CDR3 spans 14 amino acids.

This clonotype was found many times. The chain carries TRBV18 and TRBJ2-3; TRBD2 aligns across 9 bases. The CDR3 is 15 residues long. CDR1 is KGHSH, CDR2 LQKENI, per germline. V lost 5 bases to trimming and J lost 5 bases; unmatched junction nucleotides: 8. CDR3: CASSNSGGAGDTQYF. DNA for the CDR3: TGTGCCAGCTCAAATAGCGGGGGTGCCGGAGATACGCAGTATTTT.

This clonotype was observed at least ten times. Here the CDR3 DNA reads TGTGCCAGCAGCCTGGGACAGGTGGTAGACATTCAGTACTTC. Translating it yields CASSLGQVVDIQYF. This chain joins TRBV3-1 and TRBJ2-4, with 8 bases identical to TRBD1. This CDR3 is 14 amino acids long. Germline V lookup: CDR1 LGHDT, CDR2 YNNKEL (reference sequence). After removal of 4 bases from V and 8 bases from J, the junction contained 7 bases not matched to a gene.

By sample fraction, this clonotype is medium-sized (0.01 to 0.1%). J is TRBJ1-1 and V is TRBV20-1; D gene uncertain. CDR1 is DFQATT, CDR2 SNEGSKA, per germline (reference sequence). V dropped 0 bases and J dropped 1 base, with 15 bases sitting between them. This CDR3 region has 16 residues. CDR3 amino acids: CSARDIAGPKNTEAFF. The CDR3 DNA reads as TGCAGTGCTAGAGATATTGCCGGGCCGAAGAACACTGAAGCTTTCTTT.

This clonotype was counted ten times or more. V gene TRBV29-1 combines with J gene TRBJ2-1; 7 bases agree with TRBD1. The V and J ends lost 6 bases and 5 bases, in that order; junction bases with no gene match: 22. This CDR3 region has 18 residues. Germline V lookup: CDR1 SQVTM, CDR2 ANQGSEA. CDR3 residues: CSVDDLHEPGQPNNEQFF. The CDR3 DNA reads as TGCAGCGTCGACGACCTCCACGAACCGGGACAGCCGAACAATGAGCAGTTCTTC.

By sample fraction, this clonotype is medium-sized. This CDR3 reads CASPNTGNYGYTF. The CDR3 nucleotides are TGTGCCAGCCCTAATACAGGGAACTATGGCTACACCTTC. The chain is built from TRBV27 and TRBJ1-2; TRBD1 might be the D (6 bases). Looked up from germline, CDR1 is MNHEY and CDR2 is SMNVEV (reference sequence). The CDR3 runs 13 residues. Between the trimmed V and J ends, which lost 8 bases and 2 bases, there was a span of 12 bases.

In its sample, this clonotype was seen many times. The CDR3 here is CASSSSGRGGTEAFF. The CDR3 DNA reads TGTGCCAGCAGCTCGTCGGGCAGGGGAGGCACTGAAGCTTTCTTT. The V and J genes are TRBV11-3 and TRBJ1-1, with D tentatively TRBD1 (6 bases). The CDR3 is 15 residues long. Germline V CDR1 and CDR2: SGHNT, YENEEA. V lost 4 bases and J lost 4, with 16 bases in between. The full variable domain, rest sourced from reference TRBV11-3 and TRBJ1-1, is EAGVVQSPRYKIIEKKQPVAFWCNPISGHNTLYWYLQNLGQGPELLIRYENEEAVDDSQLPKDRFSAERLKGVDSTLKIQPAELGDSAVYLCASSSSGRGGTEAFFGQGTRLTVV.

This clonotype was seen many times. V gene TRBV7-2 combines with J gene TRBJ2-2; D may correspond to TRBD1 or TRBD2 (5 bases each). CDR1 and CDR2 (germline): SGHTA, FQGNSA. Trimming took 5 bases from V and 8 from J, leaving 12 bases between them. The CDR3 has 13 amino acids. The CDR3 sequence is CASSPAGAGELFF. In nucleotides, the CDR3 is TGTGCCAGCAGCCCCGCCGGGGCTGGGGAGCTGTTTTTT.

This chain uses TRBV6-2 or TRBV6-3 with TRBJ2-3; D uncertain. The CDR3 has 16 residues. V lost 5 bases and J lost 0, with 15 bases in between. CDR1 and CDR2 (germline): MNHEY, SVGEGT. CDR3 region: CASSRLGTPSTDTQYF. The CDR3 bases are TGTGCCAGCAGTAGGCTGGGCACCCCTAGCACAGATACGCAGTATTTT.